This TCR beta chain stems from a study of T cell repertoires in cytomegalovirus infection. Germline CDR1 is MNHEY and CDR2 is SMNVEV (reference sequence). The CDR3 covers 17 residues. Trimming cost V 6 bases and J 2 bases, with 21 bases left between them. Regarding this clonotype: Its antigen remains unknown.

TCRdb analysed the reads with MiXCR anew, one entry per CDR3 protein. The repertoire includes just under 500,000 distinct CDR3 sequences, roughly a third of them detected once, and 15% to 20% sits in the top ten. This receptor was taken from a human donor in good health (CMV status not recorded). Some clones in this sample may be carry-over from other donors' samples. The sample was cultured PBMCs, taken from culture after CMV antigen stimulation. J is TRBJ2-3 and V is TRBV27; D not certain. DNA of the CDR3: TGTGCCAGCAGACCCGGGCTAGGCGGACCAACCACAGATACGCAGTATTTT. This sequence encodes CASRPGLGGPTTDTQYF.